This is a list of T cell receptor beta chains from one sample in a study of blood T cell repertoires in COVID-19. The method was immunoSEQ multiplex PCR; TCRdb's version includes in-frame clones alone and lacks a portion of them. The sample records tens of thousands of clones, more than 70% being singletons. The sequencing sample was made of peripheral blood. These receptor sequences come from a woman of 80 years or more with acute or convalescent COVID-19. The CDR3 runs from the conserved cysteine through the conserved F or W. The order of the fields is D gene, V gene, clone size, J gene, CDR3 protein, CDR3 DNA. A D gene is named only where the DNA matches it firmly. Only some rows state a clone size, as once, few, many or a class for expanded clones.

d_gene: TRBD2; v_gene: TRBV20-1; abundance: NA; j_gene: TRBJ2-5; CDR3aa: CSASGVAGSQETQYF; CDR3nt: TGCAGTGCTAGTGGGGTAGCGGGATCCCAAGAGACCCAGTACTTC
d_gene: TRBD2; v_gene: TRBV5-6; abundance: NA; j_gene: TRBJ2-7; CDR3aa: CASSPVTSGAIYEQYF; CDR3nt: TGTGCCAGCAGCCCGGTGACTAGCGGGGCTATTTACGAGCAGTACTTC
d_gene: TRBD1; v_gene: TRBV28; abundance: NA; j_gene: TRBJ1-6; CDR3aa: CASRGQVNSPLHF; CDR3nt: TGTGCCAGCAGGGGACAGGTGAATTCACCCCTCCACTTT
d_gene: NA; v_gene: TRBV6-2/TRBV6-3; abundance: NA; j_gene: TRBJ1-1; CDR3aa: CASSYLAEAFF; CDR3nt: TGTGCCAGCAGTTACTTAGCAGAAGCTTTCTTT
d_gene: NA; v_gene: TRBV5-1; abundance: NA; j_gene: TRBJ2-1; CDR3aa: CASLRNRDEQFF; CDR3nt: TGCGCCAGCCTAAGGAACAGGGATGAGCAGTTCTTC
d_gene: TRBD1; v_gene: TRBV5-1; abundance: NA; j_gene: TRBJ2-3; CDR3aa: CASSPSGTGGTDTQYF; CDR3nt: TGCGCCAGCAGCCCCTCGGGGACAGGAGGCACAGATACGCAGTATTTT
d_gene: TRBD1; v_gene: TRBV4-2; abundance: NA; j_gene: TRBJ1-3; CDR3aa: CASSQESQGAISGNTIYF; CDR3nt: TGTGCCAGCAGCCAAGAGAGTCAGGGGGCCATATCTGGAAACACCATATATTTT
d_gene: NA; v_gene: TRBV18; abundance: NA; j_gene: TRBJ1-5; CDR3aa: CASSPEAGRNQPQHF; CDR3nt: TGTGCCAGCTCACCAGAGGCAGGGCGCAATCAGCCCCAGCATTTT
d_gene: NA; v_gene: TRBV27; abundance: NA; j_gene: TRBJ1-4; CDR3aa: CASSFGTFPEKLFF; CDR3nt: TGTGCCAGCAGTTTCGGGACATTCCCTGAAAAACTGTTTTTT
d_gene: TRBD1; v_gene: TRBV4-3; abundance: NA; j_gene: TRBJ2-3; CDR3aa: CASSGRGTGKQASTDTQYF; CDR3nt: TGCGCCAGCAGCGGGCGGGGGACAGGGAAGCAAGCTAGCACAGATACGCAGTATTTT
d_gene: TRBD2; v_gene: TRBV18; abundance: NA; j_gene: TRBJ2-3; CDR3aa: CASSPLAREAQDTQYF; CDR3nt: TGTGCCAGCTCCCCCCTCGCTCGGGAGGCCCAAGATACGCAGTATTTT
d_gene: TRBD1; v_gene: TRBV7-2; abundance: NA; j_gene: TRBJ1-1; CDR3aa: CASSLDPGGTEAFF; CDR3nt: TGTGCCAGCAGCTTGGATCCAGGGGGCACTGAAGCTTTCTTT
d_gene: TRBD1; v_gene: TRBV9; abundance: NA; j_gene: TRBJ2-3; CDR3aa: CASSVVGQGAQSTDTQYF; CDR3nt: TGTGCCAGCAGCGTAGTAGGACAGGGGGCGCAGTCCACAGATACGCAGTATTTT
d_gene: TRBD2; v_gene: TRBV19; abundance: NA; j_gene: TRBJ2-1; CDR3aa: CASSPTALAGADYNEQFF; CDR3nt: TGTGCCAGTAGTCCTACAGCCCTAGCGGGAGCCGATTACAATGAGCAGTTCTTC
d_gene: TRBD2; v_gene: TRBV9; abundance: NA; j_gene: TRBJ2-1; CDR3aa: CASERAGGGEQFF; CDR3nt: TGTGCCAGCGAAAGGGCGGGGGGAGGTGAGCAGTTCTTC
d_gene: NA; v_gene: TRBV4-3; abundance: NA; j_gene: TRBJ1-1; CDR3aa: CASSQAPGWEKTEAFF; CDR3nt: TGCGCCAGCAGCCAAGCGCCAGGCTGGGAGAAAACTGAAGCTTTCTTT
d_gene: NA; v_gene: TRBV5-6; abundance: NA; j_gene: TRBJ1-3; CDR3aa: CASSSGDTSGNTIYF; CDR3nt: TGTGCCAGCAGCTCTGGGGACACCTCTGGAAACACCATATATTTT
d_gene: NA; v_gene: TRBV10-1; abundance: NA; j_gene: TRBJ2-7; CDR3aa: CASERFPGRWGYEQYF; CDR3nt: TGCGCCAGCGAAAGATTCCCAGGGCGGTGGGGCTACGAGCAGTACTTC
d_gene: TRBD2; v_gene: TRBV9; abundance: NA; j_gene: TRBJ2-5; CDR3aa: CASSVGLAETQYF; CDR3nt: TGTGCCAGCAGCGTAGGACTAGCGGAGACCCAGTACTTC
d_gene: NA; v_gene: TRBV4-1; abundance: NA; j_gene: TRBJ2-2; CDR3aa: CASSHTDHRRELFF; CDR3nt: TGCGCCAGCAGCCACACAGACCACCGCCGGGAGCTATTTTTT
d_gene: TRBD1; v_gene: TRBV19; abundance: NA; j_gene: TRBJ2-2; CDR3aa: CASSPLTGTGGVGELFF; CDR3nt: TGTGCCAGTAGTCCCCTTACCGGGACAGGGGGCGTCGGGGAGCTGTTTTTT
d_gene: NA; v_gene: TRBV28; abundance: NA; j_gene: TRBJ1-6; CDR3aa: CASSLSAAGSPLHF; CDR3nt: TGTGCCAGCAGTTTATCGGCCGCAGGTTCACCCCTCCACTTT
d_gene: TRBD1; v_gene: TRBV7-9; abundance: NA; j_gene: TRBJ2-7; CDR3aa: CASSLAWGLNRGWDEQYF; CDR3nt: TGTGCCAGCAGCTTAGCGTGGGGGTTAAACAGGGGTTGGGACGAGCAGTACTTC
d_gene: NA; v_gene: TRBV4-3; abundance: NA; j_gene: TRBJ2-7; CDR3aa: CASSQDTLAQAYEQYF; CDR3nt: TGCGCCAGCAGCCAAGATACTTTGGCACAGGCCTACGAGCAGTACTTC
d_gene: NA; v_gene: TRBV28; abundance: NA; j_gene: TRBJ2-3; CDR3aa: CASSSQVTDTQYF; CDR3nt: TGTGCCAGCAGTTCCCAGGTAACAGATACGCAGTATTTT
d_gene: NA; v_gene: TRBV19; abundance: NA; j_gene: TRBJ2-7; CDR3aa: CASSIERGASYEQYF; CDR3nt: TGTGCCAGTAGTATAGAACGAGGAGCCTCCTACGAGCAGTACTTC
d_gene: NA; v_gene: TRBV7-9; abundance: NA; j_gene: TRBJ2-6; CDR3aa: CASSLVGAGSGANVLTF; CDR3nt: TGTGCCAGCAGCTTAGTGGGGGCGGGCTCTGGGGCCAACGTCCTGACTTTC
d_gene: NA; v_gene: TRBV2; abundance: few; j_gene: TRBJ1-3; CDR3aa: CASRPGNSGNTIYF; CDR3nt: TGTGCCAGCAGACCCGGGAACTCTGGAAACACCATATATTTT
d_gene: NA; v_gene: TRBV7-2; abundance: NA; j_gene: TRBJ1-2; CDR3aa: CASSLPTGGYTF; CDR3nt: TGTGCCAGCAGCTTACCAACAGGAGGCTACACCTTC
d_gene: NA; v_gene: TRBV7-2; abundance: NA; j_gene: TRBJ1-2; CDR3aa: CASSLDGQGLGYTF; CDR3nt: TGTGCCAGCAGCTTAGACGGGCAGGGGCTCGGCTACACCTTC
d_gene: TRBD1; v_gene: TRBV6-2/TRBV6-3; abundance: NA; j_gene: TRBJ1-5; CDR3aa: CASSYSAGGSNQPQHF; CDR3nt: TGTGCCAGCAGTTACTCGGCAGGGGGAAGCAATCAGCCCCAGCATTTT
d_gene: TRBD1; v_gene: TRBV6-5; abundance: NA; j_gene: TRBJ1-2; CDR3aa: CASSSLNRGYGYTF; CDR3nt: TGTGCCAGCAGTTCCCTAAACAGGGGCTATGGCTACACCTTC
d_gene: NA; v_gene: TRBV30; abundance: NA; j_gene: TRBJ2-1; CDR3aa: CAWSVTGNEQFF; CDR3nt: TGTGCCTGGAGTGTTACAGGAAATGAGCAGTTCTTC
d_gene: NA; v_gene: TRBV7-8; abundance: once; j_gene: TRBJ1-5; CDR3aa: CASSLGTGNNQPQHF; CDR3nt: TGTGCCAGCAGCTTAGGAACAGGGAACAATCAGCCCCAGCATTTT
d_gene: TRBD1; v_gene: TRBV24-1; abundance: NA; j_gene: TRBJ1-5; CDR3aa: CATTTGTAHTQHF; CDR3nt: TGTGCCACCACCACCGGGACAGCCCATACCCAGCATTTT
d_gene: NA; v_gene: TRBV28; abundance: NA; j_gene: TRBJ2-1; CDR3aa: CASSPHNEQFF; CDR3nt: TGTGCCAGCAGTCCTCACAATGAGCAGTTCTTC
d_gene: NA; v_gene: TRBV5-5; abundance: NA; j_gene: TRBJ1-1; CDR3aa: CASSLMVETEAFF; CDR3nt: TGTGCCAGCAGTTTAATGGTGGAGACTGAAGCTTTCTTT
d_gene: NA; v_gene: TRBV7-8; abundance: NA; j_gene: TRBJ2-1; CDR3aa: CASSLTRGDNEQFF; CDR3nt: TGTGCCAGCAGCTTAACCAGGGGGGACAATGAGCAGTTCTTC
d_gene: NA; v_gene: TRBV9; abundance: NA; j_gene: TRBJ1-2; CDR3aa: CASSPHSDSLPRSDGYTF; CDR3nt: TGTGCCAGCAGCCCTCACTCGGACAGCCTTCCCCGGAGCGATGGCTACACCTTC
d_gene: NA; v_gene: TRBV18; abundance: NA; j_gene: TRBJ1-1; CDR3aa: CASSPRSELTEAFF; CDR3nt: TGTGCCAGCTCACCCAGGTCCGAACTGACTGAAGCTTTCTTT
d_gene: TRBD1; v_gene: TRBV7-2; abundance: NA; j_gene: TRBJ2-7; CDR3aa: CASSPDLTGGRHEQYF; CDR3nt: TGTGCCAGCAGCCCGGACCTGACAGGGGGGCGGCACGAGCAGTACTTC
d_gene: NA; v_gene: TRBV5-4; abundance: NA; j_gene: TRBJ1-1; CDR3aa: CASSLNRGFGDTEAFF; CDR3nt: TGTGCCAGCAGCTTGAATAGGGGGTTTGGGGACACTGAAGCTTTCTTT
d_gene: NA; v_gene: TRBV28; abundance: NA; j_gene: TRBJ1-5; CDR3aa: CASSAPGSAQHF; CDR3nt: TGTGCCAGCAGTGCGCCGGGGTCAGCCCAGCATTTT
d_gene: TRBD2; v_gene: TRBV9; abundance: NA; j_gene: TRBJ2-5; CDR3aa: CASSERLAGGQQETQYF; CDR3nt: TGTGCCAGCAGCGAGCGACTAGCGGGAGGACAACAAGAGACCCAGTACTTC
d_gene: NA; v_gene: TRBV7-3; abundance: NA; j_gene: TRBJ2-1; CDR3aa: CASSPQGNSYNEQFF; CDR3nt: TGTGCCAGCAGCCCACAGGGCAACTCCTACAATGAGCAGTTCTTC
d_gene: NA; v_gene: TRBV20-1; abundance: NA; j_gene: TRBJ2-7; CDR3aa: CSARVGLEQYF; CDR3nt: TGCAGTGCTAGAGTTGGCTTGGAGCAGTACTTC
d_gene: NA; v_gene: TRBV6-5; abundance: NA; j_gene: TRBJ1-2; CDR3aa: CASAVGAHTF; CDR3nt: TGTGCCAGCGCGGTGGGGGCCCACACCTTC
d_gene: TRBD2; v_gene: TRBV2; abundance: NA; j_gene: TRBJ2-7; CDR3aa: CVSGMGGTPQYF; CDR3nt: TGTGTCAGCGGGATGGGGGGGACCCCGCAGTACTTC
d_gene: TRBD1; v_gene: TRBV3-1/TRBV3-2; abundance: NA; j_gene: TRBJ1-5; CDR3aa: CASSQGDRGNQPQHF; CDR3nt: TGTGCCAGCAGCCAAGGGGACAGGGGCAATCAGCCCCAGCATTTT